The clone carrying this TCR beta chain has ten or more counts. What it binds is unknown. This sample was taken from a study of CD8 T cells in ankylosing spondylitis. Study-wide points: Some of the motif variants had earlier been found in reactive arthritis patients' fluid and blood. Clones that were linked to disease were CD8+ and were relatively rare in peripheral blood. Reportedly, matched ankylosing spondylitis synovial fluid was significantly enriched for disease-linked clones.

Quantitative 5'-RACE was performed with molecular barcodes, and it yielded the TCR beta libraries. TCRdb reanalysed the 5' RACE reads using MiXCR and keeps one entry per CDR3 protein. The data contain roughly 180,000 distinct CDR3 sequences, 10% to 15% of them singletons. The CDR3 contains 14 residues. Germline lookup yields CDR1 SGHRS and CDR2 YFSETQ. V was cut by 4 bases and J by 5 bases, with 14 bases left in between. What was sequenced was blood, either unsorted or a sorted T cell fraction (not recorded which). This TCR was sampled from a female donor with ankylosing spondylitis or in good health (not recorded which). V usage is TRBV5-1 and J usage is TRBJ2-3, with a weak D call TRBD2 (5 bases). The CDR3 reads CASSNMRAQDTQYF. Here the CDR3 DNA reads TGCGCCAGCAGCAATATGAGGGCCCAAGATACGCAGTATTTT.